A single sample gave rise to the 14 T cell receptor beta chains below, sequenced in a study of cytomegalovirus exposure and HLA in healthy donors. This PCR relied on a set of 60 Vbeta primers and 13 Jbeta primers. Sequenced by immunoSEQ multiplex PCR; TCRdb stores in-frame clones only, minus some. The sample records about 160,000 clones, around four fifths being singletons. Sequencing was done on a sample of PBMCs. These receptors came from a girl under 10 years old in good health and CMV-seropositive.

This clone has just a few counts. The chain couples TRBV15 to TRBJ2-1; 10 bases align to TRBD2. Losses at the gene ends were 2 bases for V and 1 base for J; bases not matched to a gene: 14. The CDR3 spans 20 residues. Per germline, CDR1 LNHNV and CDR2 YYDKDF (reference sequence). The CDR3 DNA sequence: TGTGCCACCAGCAGAATTAGAGCTAGCGGGAGACTGAGTTCCTACAATGAGCAGTTCTTC. Amino acids: CATSRIRASGRLSSYNEQFF.

This clone was picked up one time. The gene calls are TRBV29-1 and TRBJ2-5; 10 nucleotides match TRBD1. This CDR3 spans 15 amino acids. The ends lost 1 base at V and 5 bases at J; junction bases unmatched: 7. CDR1 is SQVTM and CDR2 is ANQGSEA in the germline V gene. This CDR3 reads CSVEGVDRGPETQYF. DNA for the CDR3: TGCAGCGTTGAAGGGGTCGACAGGGGGCCCGAGACCCAGTACTTC.

This chain connects TRBV27 to TRBJ2-3, with D possibly TRBD2 on 5 matching bases. Germline CDR1 MNHEY, CDR2 SMNVEV (reference sequence). Trimming took 6 bases from V and 2 from J, leaving 12 bases between them. This CDR3 contains 14 residues. CDR3 sequence: CASRPFLATDTQYF. The CDR3, as DNA: TGTGCCAGCAGGCCATTCCTAGCCACAGATACGCAGTATTTT.

The DNA for the CDR3 is TGCGCCAGCAGCCTATCAGGGGGCAACACCGGGGAGCTGTTTTTT. It specifies CASSLSGGNTGELFF. The chain couples TRBV5-1 to TRBJ2-2; 8 nucleotides align to TRBD1. The germline V gene encodes CDR1 SGHRS and CDR2 YFSETQ. The V segment lost 4 bases and the J segment 2 bases; nucleotides outside the gene matches: 4. The CDR3 consists of 15 residues.

This clone occurred many times. The chain links TRBV7-8 to TRBJ2-7; D is undetermined. Germline CDR1 and CDR2: SGHVS and FQNEAQ. There are 12 residues in the CDR3. The V gene lost 0 bases and the J gene lost 6 bases, with 6 bases spanning the gap. The CDR3 DNA reads as TGTGCCAGCAGCTTAGCGTTTAGCGAGCAGTACTTC. Amino acids: CASSLAFSEQYF.

The chain carries TRBV6-5 and TRBJ1-1; D remains unclear. The CDR3 is 15 amino acids. The V end lost 0 bases, the J end lost 1 base, and 9 bases lay between the germline ends. Germline values: CDR1 MNHEY, CDR2 SVGAGI. In nucleotides, the CDR3 is TGTGCCAGCAGTTACTCGTTTCTAGGGAACACTGAAGCTTTCTTT. This sequence encodes CASSYSFLGNTEAFF.

The chain is built from TRBV30 and TRBJ1-5; 8 bases align to TRBD1. CDR1 and CDR2 (germline): GTSNPN, SVGIG (reference sequence). The CDR3 spans 15 residues. The trim removed 3 bases at V and 5 bases at J, leaving 9 bases unmatched. The CDR3, as DNA: TGTGCCTGGAGCCAAAGAGACAGGGGATATCAGCCCCAGCATTTT. Translation: CAWSQRDRGYQPQHF.

CDR3: CASSDRYGYTF. DNA for the CDR3: TGTGCCAGCAGCGACAGATATGGCTACACCTTC. The chain uses TRBV6-5 and TRBJ1-2; TRBD1 is a possible D gene (5 bases). Germline CDR1 and CDR2: MNHEY and SVGAGI. The CDR3 totals 11 residues. V lost 6 bases and J lost 5, with 7 bases in between.

This chain joins TRBV10-3 and TRBJ2-7; 8 positions match TRBD2. From germline, CDR1 is ENHRY and CDR2 SYGVKD. The length of the CDR3 is 14 residues. J gave up 4 bases and V 4 bases, and 6 bases lay outside the gene matches. CDR3 protein: CAISGQRENYEQYF. In DNA form, the CDR3 reads TGTGCCATCAGTGGCCAGCGGGAGAATTACGAGCAGTACTTC.

This chain joins TRBV29-1 and TRBJ2-1, with D possibly TRBD2 on 6 matching bases. V lost 4 bases and J 2 bases, leaving 9 bases between the germline ends. CDR1 SQVTM and CDR2 ANQGSEA come from the germline V gene. The CDR3 covers 13 residues. CDR3 sequence: CSVGEVAYNEQFF. DNA for the CDR3: TGCAGCGTTGGGGAGGTCGCCTACAATGAGCAGTTCTTC.

Written as DNA, the CDR3 is TGCGCCAGCGGACAAGGGAGCCGGGGGGAGACCCAGTACTTC. Protein product: CASGQGSRGETQYF. J is TRBJ2-5 and V is TRBV5-1, with D perhaps matching TRBD2 (6 bases). The CDR3 has 14 amino acids. Germline CDR1 and CDR2: SGHRS and YFSETQ. Between the trimmed V and J ends, which lost 7 bases and 5 bases, there was a span of 18 bases.

The chain carries TRBV9 and TRBJ2-6; D perhaps matches TRBD1 (5 bases). In germline, CDR1 is SGDLS, CDR2 YYNGEE. This CDR3 spans 16 amino acids. Trimming took off 3 bases at V and 2 bases at J, with 12 bases between the two ends. CDR3 DNA: TGTGCCAGCAGCGGACAGTTAGGGCCTGGGGCCAACGTCCTGACTTTC. This encodes CASSGQLGPGANVLTF.

The V call is TRBV5-1, the J call TRBJ2-1, with no clear D. The germline V gene encodes CDR1 SGHRS and CDR2 YFSETQ. Between the trimmed V and J ends, which lost 2 bases and 3 bases, there was a span of 12 bases. This CDR3 region has 15 residues. CDR3 coding DNA: TGCGCCAGCAGCTTAGGCTCCCGACTCTACAATGAGCAGTTCTTC. This encodes CASSLGSRLYNEQFF. Drawing the rest from reference TRBV5-1 and TRBJ2-1, the complete variable domain is KAGVTQTPRYLIKTRGQQVTLSCSPISGHRSVSWYQQTPGQGLQFLFEYFSETQRNKGNFPGRFSGRQFSNSRSEMNVSTLELGDSALYLCASSLGSRLYNEQFFGPGTRLTVL.

The V gene is TRBV30, the J gene TRBJ1-5; TRBD1 agrees at 7 bases. The ends lost 3 bases at V and 6 bases at J; junction bases unmatched: 8. The V gene's germline CDR1 is GTSNPN and CDR2 SVGIG (reference sequence). This CDR3 spans 14 amino acids. The CDR3 spells CAWRGTDDSQPQHF. CDR3 DNA: TGTGCCTGGAGAGGGACAGATGATAGTCAGCCCCAGCATTTT.